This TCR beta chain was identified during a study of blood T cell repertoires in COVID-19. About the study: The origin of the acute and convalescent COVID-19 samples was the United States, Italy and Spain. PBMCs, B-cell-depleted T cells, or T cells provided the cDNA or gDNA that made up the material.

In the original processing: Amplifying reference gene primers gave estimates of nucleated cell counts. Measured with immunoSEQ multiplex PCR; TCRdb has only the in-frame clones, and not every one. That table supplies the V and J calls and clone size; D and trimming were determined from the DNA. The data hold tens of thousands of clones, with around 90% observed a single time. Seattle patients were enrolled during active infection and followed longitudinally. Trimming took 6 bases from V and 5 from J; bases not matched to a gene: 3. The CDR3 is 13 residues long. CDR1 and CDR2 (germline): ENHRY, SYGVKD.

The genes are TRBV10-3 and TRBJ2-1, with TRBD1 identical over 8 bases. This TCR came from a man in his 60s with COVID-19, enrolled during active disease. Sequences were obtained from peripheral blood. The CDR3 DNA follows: TGTGCCATCAGCGCGACAGGGGACAATGAGCAGTTCTTC. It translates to CAISATGDNEQFF.